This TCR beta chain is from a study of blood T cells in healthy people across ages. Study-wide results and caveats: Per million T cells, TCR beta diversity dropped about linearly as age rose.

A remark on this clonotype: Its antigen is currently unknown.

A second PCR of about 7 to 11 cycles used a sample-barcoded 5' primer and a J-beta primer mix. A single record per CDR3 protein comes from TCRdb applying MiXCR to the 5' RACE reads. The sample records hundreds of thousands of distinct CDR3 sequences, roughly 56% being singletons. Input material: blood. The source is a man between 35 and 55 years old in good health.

The CDR3 DNA is TGCAGCGTTGAGGGGGGAGGGACAGATACGCAGTATTTT. This translates into CSVEGGGTDTQYF. The chain carries TRBV29-1 and TRBJ2-3; the match to TRBD2 covers 7 bases. J gave up 3 bases and V 3 bases, and 3 bases lay outside the gene matches. This CDR3 comprises 13 residues. CDR1 SQVTM and CDR2 ANQGSEA come from the germline V gene.